This T cell receptor beta chain was identified during a study of OX40 agonist ivuxolimab in advanced cancers. Concerning this clone itself: Its target is not known.

General study findings and limits: Within 6 weeks, CD4+ and CD8+ blood T cells expanded clonally at 0.1 to 3.0 mg/kg.

Produced via immunoSEQ multiplex PCR; TCRdb's table is partial and in-frame only. The data show roughly 26,000 clones, with about 85% seen just once and 16% held by the top ten. J was trimmed by 0 bases and V by 6 bases; bases with no gene match: 8. Germline CDR1 and CDR2: MNHEY and SMNVEV (reference sequence). The CDR3 has 17 amino acids. This clonotype was sampled from an adult with an advanced solid tumor such as melanoma, head and neck, liver or kidney cancer. Sequences were derived from CD4+ or CD8+ T cells sorted from blood, sampled in a trial of the OX40 agonist ivuxolimab. The genes are TRBV27 and TRBJ2-7, with 13 positions matching TRBD2. CDR3 in amino acids: CASSRRLAGGRSYEQYF. CDR3 nucleotide sequence: TGTGCCAGCAGCCGTAGACTAGCGGGAGGCCGCTCCTACGAGCAGTACTTC.